The clone carrying this T cell receptor beta chain was observed a single time. Its antigen is undetermined. This may stem from a read error, because a much larger clone lies one nucleotide away. These data originate in a study of blood T cells in healthy people across ages. Study-wide results and limits: Expanded clonotype shifts may have been confounded, as the donors had an unknown CMV status. In older individuals, TCR beta diversity per million T cells was lower, falling roughly linearly with age.

The CDR3 length is 15 residues. From germline, CDR1 is MGHRA and CDR2 YSYEKL. The second PCR ran roughly 6 to 11 cycles with a sample-barcoded 5' primer and J-beta primers. TCRdb called the 5' RACE reads again in MiXCR, with one record for every CDR3 protein. In the table there are some 1.7 million distinct CDR3 sequences, roughly 30% of which are singletons. The TCR was taken from a woman in her 30s in good health. The sequenced sample consisted of blood. The chain carries TRBV4-1 and TRBJ2-1; 7 bases line up with TRBD1. The DNA matches TRBJ2-7 better at its end, which makes the J call doubtful. The chain's CDR3 is CASSQVQGENNEQYF. CDR3 in DNA: TGCGCCAGCAGCCAAGTGCAGGGGGAGAACAATGAGCAGTACTTC.